These 8 T cell receptor beta chains originate from one sample sequenced in a study of human T cells and chemical hapten exposure. Documented time point: pre-sensitization, week 0. Treatment meaning: therapeutic diphenylcyclopropenone sensitization with weekly scalp DPC. TCRdb reanalysed the RACE reads using MiXCR and keeps one entry per CDR3 protein. The table includes about 270,000 distinct CDR3 sequences, just under 8% detected once. The sequencing here drew on whole blood, taken in connection with sensitization to the hapten diphenylcyclopropenone (DPC). These TCRs come from a man younger than 35 with alopecia areata. Some clones in this sample may be carry-over from other donors' samples.

This clonotype came up many times. This rearrangement joins TRBV5-1 to TRBJ2-1, with 8 positions matching TRBD2. The J segment lost 6 bases and the V segment lost 4 bases, leaving 15 bases of the junction unmatched. This CDR3 region has 17 residues. Germline V gene data show CDR1 as SGHRS and CDR2 as YFSETQ. CDR3 nucleotides: TGCGCCAGCAGCCTGGGGGTTAGCGGGGCCTCCATCAATGAGCAGTTCTTC. Protein sequence: CASSLGVSGASINEQFF.

The V call is TRBV7-8, the J call TRBJ2-1; 7 bases align to TRBD2. Trimming removed 4 bases from V and 3 bases from J; junction bases left unmatched: 9. The CDR3 covers 16 residues. The germline V gene has CDR1 SGHVS and CDR2 FQNEAQ. The CDR3 spells CASSSHRSGVYNEQFF. Here the CDR3 DNA reads TGTGCCAGCAGCTCACACCGGAGCGGGGTCTACAATGAGCAGTTCTTC.

This clonotype was found a few times. The chain employs TRBV20-1 and TRBJ1-2; no definite D call. Deletions cut 4 bases from V and 4 bases from J, with 13 bases between. The CDR3 runs 13 residues. CDR1 is DFQATT and CDR2 is SNEGSKA in the germline V gene (reference sequence). The chain's CDR3 is CSATRPEGYGYTF. The CDR3 nucleotides are TGCAGTGCTACCCGACCAGAGGGCTATGGCTACACCTTC.

The rearrangement links TRBV12-3 or TRBV12-4 to TRBJ2-1; tentatively, D is TRBD1 (5 bases). Trimming removed 4 bases from V and 12 bases from J, with 16 bases in between. CDR3 length: 13 residues. CDR3 residues: CASSSGRTLGQFF. Written as DNA, the CDR3 is TGTGCCAGCAGTTCAGGACGGACATTGGGGCAGTTCTTC.

The sample holds many counts of this clonotype. The CDR3 here is CASRRSQTGELFF. The CDR3 DNA reads TGCGCCAGCAGAAGGAGCCAAACCGGGGAGCTGTTTTTT. The rearrangement joins TRBV5-1 to TRBJ2-2; no clear D. Germline V lookup: CDR1 SGHRS, CDR2 YFSETQ. Trimming removed 5 bases at V and 5 bases at J, with 10 bases between. The CDR3 runs to 13 residues.

The table lists this clonotype with many counts. The rearrangement uses TRBV3-1 and TRBJ1-1, with D perhaps TRBD1 (5 bases). V lost 4 bases and J 3 bases, leaving 12 bases between the germline ends. Germline loops: CDR1 LGHDT, CDR2 YNNKEL (reference sequence). This CDR3 is 14 amino acids long. DNA for the CDR3: TGTGCCAGCAGCCGGAGAGCAGGGCACACTGAAGCTTTCTTT. This sequence encodes CASSRRAGHTEAFF.

The table lists this clonotype with a few counts. V gene TRBV5-1 combines with J gene TRBJ2-5; D is perhaps TRBD1 or TRBD2 (5 bases each). The length of the CDR3 is 13 residues. CDR1 is SGHRS and CDR2 is YFSETQ in the germline V gene. The germline V and J ends were trimmed by 4 bases and 4 bases, with 11 bases remaining between them. CDR3 DNA sequence: TGCGCCAGCAGCCGAGGGGACGCAGAGACCCAGTACTTC. Residues: CASSRGDAETQYF.

This rearrangement joins TRBV18 to TRBJ2-7, with TRBD2 as a possible D gene (5 bases). Germline CDR1 reads KGHSH; CDR2 reads LQKENI. With 2 bases removed from V and 7 bases from J, the gap between germline ends came to 9 bases. The CDR3 has 12 residues. In nucleotides, the CDR3 is TGTGCCAGCTCACCATCGGGAAGGGAGCAGTACGTC. It yields the protein CASSPSGREQYV.